Described below is a single T cell receptor beta chain sequence and its context. What it recognizes is unknown. This entry comes from a study of PD-1 blockade in classical Hodgkin lymphoma. Study-wide points: Patients newly diagnosed and complete responders had comparable baseline diversity. When nivolumab was started under 1 year after ASCT, patients were excluded.

All the patients suffered relapse after autologous stem cell transplantation, and brentuximab vedotin exposure differed. The patients, who had relapsed/refractory classical Hodgkin lymphoma, achieved best responses of complete response, partial response or progressive disease. Generated by immunoSEQ multiplex PCR, the TCRdb table keeps only in-frame clones and is missing some. Here the sample spans a few thousand clones, around 69% being singletons. Material: peripheral blood mononuclear cells (PBMCs), obtained before the second cycle of nivolumab. The sequence came from a human donor with classical Hodgkin lymphoma.

CDR3 region: CASGLAGVDTQYF. The CDR3, as DNA: TGTGCCAGCGGACTAGCGGGAGTCGATACGCAGTATTTT. V and J are TRBV11-3 and TRBJ2-3; 13 bases align to TRBD2. V dropped 8 bases and J dropped 6; count of bases not matched to a gene: 2. Germline V gene sequence: CDR1 SGHNT, CDR2 YENEEA. The CDR3 runs 13 residues.